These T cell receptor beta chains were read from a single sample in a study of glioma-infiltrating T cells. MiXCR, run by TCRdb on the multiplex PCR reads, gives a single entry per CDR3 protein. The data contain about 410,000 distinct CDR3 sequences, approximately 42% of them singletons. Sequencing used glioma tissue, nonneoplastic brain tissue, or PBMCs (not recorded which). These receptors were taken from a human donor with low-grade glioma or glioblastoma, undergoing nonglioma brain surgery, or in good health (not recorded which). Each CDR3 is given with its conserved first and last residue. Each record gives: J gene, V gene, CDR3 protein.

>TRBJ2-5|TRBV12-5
CASGFLSSGTLYQETQYF
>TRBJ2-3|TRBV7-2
CASSNPGTERYTQYF
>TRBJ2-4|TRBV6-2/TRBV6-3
CASSSVDNSKNIQYF
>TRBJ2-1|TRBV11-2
CASSFRLAATYNEQFF
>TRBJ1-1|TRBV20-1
CSGTRALSNTEAFF
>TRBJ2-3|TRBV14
CASSQDSSGTTDTQYF
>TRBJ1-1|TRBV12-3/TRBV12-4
CASSLVIETEAFF
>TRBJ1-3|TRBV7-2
CASSLAPGPGNTIYF
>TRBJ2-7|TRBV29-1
CSVEGLAGSSYEQYF
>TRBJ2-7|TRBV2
CASEPTGRREQYF
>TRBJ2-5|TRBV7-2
CASSRTGLEETQYF
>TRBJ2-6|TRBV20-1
CSALQGRAEANVLTF
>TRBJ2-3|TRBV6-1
CASSRGTGGTDTQYF
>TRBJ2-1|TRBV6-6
CASSYALAGGGYNEQFF
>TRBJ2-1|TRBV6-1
CASSDSGNEQFF
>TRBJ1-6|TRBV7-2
CASSFRNSPLHF
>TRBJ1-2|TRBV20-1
CSARDLGDYGYTF
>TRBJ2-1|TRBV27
CASSHDSRSYNEQFF
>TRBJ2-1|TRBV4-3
CASSQLAAYNEQFF
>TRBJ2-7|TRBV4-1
CASSPRIGRTYEQYF
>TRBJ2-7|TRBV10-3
CAISDGSGVAYEQYF
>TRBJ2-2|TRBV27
CASSQYTGELFF
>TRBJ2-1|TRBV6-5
CASSYSNPPRNEQFF
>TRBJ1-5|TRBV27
CASSLGGEPQHF
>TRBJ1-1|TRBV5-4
CASSLQGSNTEAFF
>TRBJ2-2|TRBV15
CATSSTGGANTGELFF
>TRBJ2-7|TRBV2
CASSNTLQGEQYF
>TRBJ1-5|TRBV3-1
CASSQRGVEQPQHF
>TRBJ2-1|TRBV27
CASSPTTGQRDNEQFF
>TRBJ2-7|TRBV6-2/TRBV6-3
CASGNRDGAYEQYF
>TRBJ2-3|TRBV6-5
CASSYWGPSVSTDTQYF
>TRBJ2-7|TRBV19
CASGRTGGGSISYEQYF
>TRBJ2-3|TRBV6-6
CASSYASAQGTDTQYF
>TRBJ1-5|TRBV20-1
CSARDSALSSNQPQHF
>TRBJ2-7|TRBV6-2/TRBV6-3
CASSPGTVIGSEQYF
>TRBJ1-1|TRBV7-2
CASEEGLNTEGFF
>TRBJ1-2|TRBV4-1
CASSLPRYGYTF
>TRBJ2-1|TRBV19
CASSVPGLAQFF
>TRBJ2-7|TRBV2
CASSKRDRPLEQYF
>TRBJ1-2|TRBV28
CASSLPRTYGGTYGYTF
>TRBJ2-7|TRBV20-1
CSYPRGPYEQYF
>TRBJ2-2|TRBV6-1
CASSDGRATGELFF
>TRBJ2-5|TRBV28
CASSPQTGLKTQYF
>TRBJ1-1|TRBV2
CASRTGLNTEAFF
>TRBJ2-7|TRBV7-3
CASSLGGITYEQYF
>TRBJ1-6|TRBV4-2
CASSQERVPLHF
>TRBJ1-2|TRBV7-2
CASSPSRGYGYTF
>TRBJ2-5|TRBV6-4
CASSLSAAATQETQYF
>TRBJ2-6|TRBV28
CAIAAVAGANVLTF
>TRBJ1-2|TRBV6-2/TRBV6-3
CASNRPGQGAGYGYTF
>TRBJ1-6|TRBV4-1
CASGQATGLVNSPLHF
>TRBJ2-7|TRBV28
CASSPTHRVYEQYF
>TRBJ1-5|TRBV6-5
CAISLWGDQPQHF
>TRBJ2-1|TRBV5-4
CASSLDYEQFF
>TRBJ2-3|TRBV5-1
CASSLAGLSTDTQYF
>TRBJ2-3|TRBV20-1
CSGAGRTDTQYF
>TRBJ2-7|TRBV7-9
CASSPRDLYEQYF
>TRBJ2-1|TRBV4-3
CASSRVGEASHEQFF